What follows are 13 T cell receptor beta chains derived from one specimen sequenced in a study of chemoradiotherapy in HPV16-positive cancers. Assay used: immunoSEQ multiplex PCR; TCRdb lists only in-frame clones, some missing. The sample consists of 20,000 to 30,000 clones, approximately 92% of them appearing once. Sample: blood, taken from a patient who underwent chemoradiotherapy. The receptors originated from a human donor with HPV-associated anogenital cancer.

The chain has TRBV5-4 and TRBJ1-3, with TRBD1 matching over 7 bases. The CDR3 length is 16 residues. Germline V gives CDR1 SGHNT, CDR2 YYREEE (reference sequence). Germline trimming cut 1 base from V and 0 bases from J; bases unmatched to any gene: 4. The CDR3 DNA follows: TGTGCCAGCAGCTTGTCTGGGACAGCCTCTGGAAACACCATATATTTT. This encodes CASSLSGTASGNTIYF.

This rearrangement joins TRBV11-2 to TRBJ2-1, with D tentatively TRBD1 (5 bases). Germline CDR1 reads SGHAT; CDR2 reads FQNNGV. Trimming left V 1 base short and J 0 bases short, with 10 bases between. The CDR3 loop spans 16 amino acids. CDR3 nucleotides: TGTGCCAGCAGCTTAGTTGGGGCCAGCTCCTACAATGAGCAGTTCTTC. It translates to CASSLVGASSYNEQFF. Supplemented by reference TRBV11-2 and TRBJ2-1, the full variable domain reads EAGVAQSPRYKIIEKRQSVAFWCNPISGHATLYWYQQILGQGPKLLIQFQNNGVVDDSQLPKDRFSAERLKGVDSTLKIQPAKLEDSAVYLCASSLVGASSYNEQFFGPGTRLTVL.

Here the CDR3 DNA reads TGCGCCAGCACTGAAGCGTCAACACAAGAGACCCAGTACTTC. Its protein product is CASTEASTQETQYF. The V and J genes are TRBV5-1 and TRBJ2-5; D is uncertain. Germline V gene data show CDR1 as SGHRS and CDR2 as YFSETQ. The CDR3 has 14 amino acids. V was cut by 6 bases and J by 2 bases, with 14 bases left in between.

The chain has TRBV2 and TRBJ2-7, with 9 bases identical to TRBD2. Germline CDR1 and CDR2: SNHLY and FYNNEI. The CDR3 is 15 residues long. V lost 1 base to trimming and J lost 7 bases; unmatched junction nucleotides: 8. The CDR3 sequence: CASSEELAGVWEQYF. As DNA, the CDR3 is TGTGCCAGCAGTGAAGAGTTAGCGGGAGTTTGGGAGCAGTACTTC.

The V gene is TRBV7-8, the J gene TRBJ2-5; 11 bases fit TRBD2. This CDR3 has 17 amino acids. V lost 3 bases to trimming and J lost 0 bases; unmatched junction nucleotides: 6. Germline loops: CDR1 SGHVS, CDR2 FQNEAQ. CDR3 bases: TGTGCCAGCAGCTTGAACCGACTAGCGGGGAACCAAGAGACCCAGTACTTC. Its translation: CASSLNRLAGNQETQYF. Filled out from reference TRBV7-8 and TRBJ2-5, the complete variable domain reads GAGVSQSPRYKVAKRGQDVALRCDPISGHVSLFWYQQALGQGPEFLTYFQNEAQLDKSGLPSDRFFAERPEGSVSTLKIQRTQQEDSAVYLCASSLNRLAGNQETQYFGPGTRLLVL.

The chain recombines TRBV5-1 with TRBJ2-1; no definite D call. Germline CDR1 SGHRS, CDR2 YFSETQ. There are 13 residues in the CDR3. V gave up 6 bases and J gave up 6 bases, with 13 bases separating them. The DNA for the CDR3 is TGCGCCAGCACTCGACCACCCATCAATGAGCAGTTCTTC. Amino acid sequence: CASTRPPINEQFF.

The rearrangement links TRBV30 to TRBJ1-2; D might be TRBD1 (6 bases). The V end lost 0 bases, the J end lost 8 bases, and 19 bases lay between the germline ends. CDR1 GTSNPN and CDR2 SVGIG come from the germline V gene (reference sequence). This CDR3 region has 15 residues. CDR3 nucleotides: TGTGCCTGGAGTGTAGGAGGCGGTGAAAGGGGGGGCTACACCTTC. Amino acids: CAWSVGGGERGGYTF.

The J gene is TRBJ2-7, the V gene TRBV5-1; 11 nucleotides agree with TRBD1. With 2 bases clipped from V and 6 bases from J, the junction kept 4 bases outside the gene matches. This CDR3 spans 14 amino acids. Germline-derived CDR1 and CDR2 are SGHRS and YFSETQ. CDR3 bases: TGCGCCAGCAGCTTAGGGACAGGGGGATCCGAGCAGTACTTC. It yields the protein CASSLGTGGSEQYF.

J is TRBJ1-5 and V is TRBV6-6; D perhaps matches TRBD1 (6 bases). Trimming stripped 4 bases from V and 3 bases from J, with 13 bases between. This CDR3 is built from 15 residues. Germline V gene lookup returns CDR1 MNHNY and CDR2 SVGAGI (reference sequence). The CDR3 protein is CASSSPGVVNQPQHF. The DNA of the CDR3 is TGTGCCAGCAGTTCCCCAGGGGTCGTCAATCAGCCCCAGCATTTT.

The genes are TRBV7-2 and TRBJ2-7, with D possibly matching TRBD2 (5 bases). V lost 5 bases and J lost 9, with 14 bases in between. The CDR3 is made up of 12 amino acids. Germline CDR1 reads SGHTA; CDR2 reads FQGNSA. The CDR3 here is CASSQNGIRQYF. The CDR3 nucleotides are TGTGCCAGCAGCCAGAACGGGATAAGGCAGTACTTC.

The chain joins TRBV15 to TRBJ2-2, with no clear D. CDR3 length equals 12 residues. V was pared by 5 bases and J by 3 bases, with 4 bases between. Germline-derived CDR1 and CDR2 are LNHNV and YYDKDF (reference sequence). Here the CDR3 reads CATSAYTGELFF. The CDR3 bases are TGTGCCACCAGCGCCTACACCGGGGAGCTGTTTTTT.

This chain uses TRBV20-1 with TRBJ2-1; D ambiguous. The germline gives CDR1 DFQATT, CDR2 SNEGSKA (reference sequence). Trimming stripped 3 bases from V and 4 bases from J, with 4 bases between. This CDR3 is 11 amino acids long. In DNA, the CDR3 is TGCAGTGCTAGCCCATACAATGAGCAGTTCTTC. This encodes CSASPYNEQFF.

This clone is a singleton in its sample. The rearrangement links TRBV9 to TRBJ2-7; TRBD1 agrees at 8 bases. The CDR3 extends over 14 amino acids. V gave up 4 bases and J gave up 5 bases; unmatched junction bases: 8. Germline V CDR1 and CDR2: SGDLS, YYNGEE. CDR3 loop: CASSPQQGAHEQYF. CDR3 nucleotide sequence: TGTGCCAGCAGCCCCCAGCAGGGGGCTCACGAGCAGTACTTC. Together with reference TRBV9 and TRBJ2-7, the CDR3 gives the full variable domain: DSGVTQTPKHLITATGQRVTLRCSPRSGDLSVYWYQQSLDQGLQFLIQYYNGEERAKGNILERFSAQQFPDLHSELNLSSLELGDSALYFCASSPQQGAHEQYFGPGTRLTVT.